Below, 18 T cell receptor beta chains from the same sample are listed, as sequenced in a study of long-term antiretroviral therapy in people with HIV. Sequencing used immunoSEQ v3.0 at survey level. Produced via immunoSEQ multiplex PCR; TCRdb's table is partial and in-frame only. The sample carries about 25,000 clones, around four fifths recorded once. The sample was unsorted PBMCs, taken 3 years after starting antiretroviral therapy. These receptors came from a man aged 18 to 30 with HIV.

Comments on this clone: Other DNA sequences from this sample encode an identical CDR3 as well. The chain links TRBV11-3 to TRBJ2-1; D is ambiguous. The CDR3 extends over 14 amino acids. In germline, CDR1 is SGHNT, CDR2 YENEEA. Deletions cut 4 bases from V and 2 bases from J, with 9 bases between. The CDR3 DNA reads as TGTGCCAGCAGCTCCGGGCTTGCCTACAATGAGCAGTTCTTC. This codes for CASSSGLAYNEQFF.

The chain employs TRBV7-9 and TRBJ1-4, with TRBD1 identical over 8 bases. The V gene end was trimmed by 2 bases and the J gene end by 3 bases; junction bases not matched to a gene: 8. The CDR3 covers 17 residues. Germline assignment: CDR1 SEHNR and CDR2 FQNEAQ (reference sequence). CDR3 amino acids: CASSLFVGGQANEKLFF. DNA of the CDR3: TGTGCCAGCAGCTTATTTGTGGGGGGACAGGCTAATGAAAAACTGTTTTTT.

The rearrangement joins TRBV7-2 to TRBJ1-5; D call uncertain. Germline values: CDR1 SGHTA, CDR2 FQGNSA. The CDR3 consists of 13 residues. Trimming took 4 bases from V and 5 from J, leaving 9 bases between them. The CDR3 DNA sequence: TGTGCCAGCAGCTCAATGGTAGATCAGCCCCAGCATTTT. It translates to CASSSMVDQPQHF.

V and J are TRBV27 and TRBJ2-5, with 11 positions matching TRBD2. After removal of 5 bases from V and 5 bases from J, the junction contained 4 bases not matched to a gene. There are 14 residues in the CDR3. Germline V gene sequence: CDR1 MNHEY, CDR2 SMNVEV (reference sequence). The CDR3 bases are TGTGCCAGCAGTCCTAGCGGGGGGTGGGAGACCCAGTACTTC. It encodes CASSPSGGWETQYF.

This chain links TRBV11-2 with TRBJ1-4, with TRBD1 matching over 11 bases. The trim removed 0 bases at V and 0 bases at J, leaving 3 bases unmatched. Germline lookup yields CDR1 SGHAT and CDR2 FQNNGV. This CDR3 is 18 amino acids long. CDR3 nucleotides: TGTGCCAGCAGCTTAGATTGGGACAGGGGGACAACTAATGAAAAACTGTTTTTT. The encoded protein is CASSLDWDRGTTNEKLFF.

J is TRBJ1-1 and V is TRBV27; D possibly corresponds to TRBD1 (6 bases). CDR3 length: 13 residues. V lost 4 bases to trimming and J lost 9 bases, with 15 bases between them. Looked up from germline, CDR1 is MNHEY and CDR2 is SMNVEV (reference sequence). The chain's CDR3 is CASSSLGGKKAFF. DNA for the CDR3: TGTGCCAGCAGTTCCCTAGGGGGGAAAAAAGCTTTCTTT.

The chain couples TRBV2 to TRBJ1-5; a weak D match, TRBD1 (5 bases). V shed 3 bases and J shed 0 bases, with 15 bases lying between them. The CDR3 length is 17 residues. Germline V CDR1 and CDR2: SNHLY, FYNNEI. CDR3 sequence: CASSDREPQYSNQPQHF. The CDR3 nucleotides read TGTGCCAGCAGTGACAGGGAGCCCCAGTATAGCAATCAGCCCCAGCATTTT.

J is TRBJ2-4 and V is TRBV2, with unresolved D. Germline V CDR1 and CDR2: SNHLY, FYNNEI. Trimming took off 3 bases at V and 0 bases at J, with 9 bases between the two ends. This CDR3 region has 15 residues. The CDR3 nucleotides read TGTGCCAGCAGTGACCTGACGCTAGCCAAAAACATTCAGTACTTC. The encoded protein is CASSDLTLAKNIQYF.

The V and J genes are TRBV5-1 and TRBJ2-3; 7 positions agree with TRBD2. V gave up 4 bases and J gave up 4 bases; unmatched junction bases: 9. This CDR3 has 15 residues. Germline V lookup: CDR1 SGHRS, CDR2 YFSETQ. This CDR3 is CASSPGTGGADTQYF. In nucleotides, the CDR3 is TGCGCCAGCAGCCCGGGGACGGGGGGAGCAGATACGCAGTATTTT.

This chain uses TRBV19 with TRBJ2-7; 9 bases map to TRBD1. Trimming removed 4 bases from V and 1 base from J; junction bases left unmatched: 8. The CDR3 is 16 amino acids. Germline loops: CDR1 LNHDA, CDR2 SQIVND (reference sequence). CDR3: CASSTGQGSVSYEQYF. In DNA form, the CDR3 reads TGTGCCAGTAGTACCGGACAGGGGTCAGTATCCTACGAGCAGTACTTC.

A note on this clone: The sample contains more than one DNA sequence encoding this CDR3. V gene TRBV18 combines with J gene TRBJ2-3; D unclear. Looked up from germline, CDR1 is KGHSH and CDR2 is LQKENI. The CDR3 runs to 13 residues. The germline V and J ends were trimmed by 3 bases and 3 bases, with 7 bases remaining between them. In DNA, the CDR3 is TGTGCCAGCTCACCGTCCATTACAGATACGCAGTATTTT. Residues: CASSPSITDTQYF.

The rearrangement joins TRBV6-7 to TRBJ2-7; tentatively, D is TRBD1 (6 bases). TRBV6-7 is classed as an ORF, of uncertain function. CDR3 size: 13 residues. V was cut by 8 bases and J by 3 bases, with 14 bases left in between. This CDR3 reads CASSRDTYYEQYV. In DNA, the CDR3 is TGTGCCAGCTCTCGGGACACCTACTACGAGCAGTACGTC.

This clone appeared a few times. V and J are TRBV5-1 and TRBJ1-5, with D unresolved. The CDR3 consists of 13 residues. V was trimmed by 5 bases and J by 2 bases, leaving 8 bases between them. In germline, CDR1 is SGHRS, CDR2 YFSETQ. CDR3 coding DNA: TGCGCCAGCAGGGAGGACGGCAATCAGCCCCAGCATTTT. The encoded protein is CASREDGNQPQHF.

The gene calls are TRBV11-2 and TRBJ1-4; D gene uncertain. This CDR3 has 14 residues. CDR1 and CDR2 from the germline V gene are SGHAT and FQNNGV. Trimming removed 2 bases at V and 6 bases at J, with 10 bases between. In DNA, the CDR3 is TGTGCCAGCAGCTTAACGGGGAGGGATGAAAAACTGTTTTTT. The encoded protein is CASSLTGRDEKLFF.

This chain joins TRBV6-6 and TRBJ2-7; tentative D call: TRBD1 (6 bases). The CDR3 consists of 14 residues. The V gene's germline CDR1 is MNHNY and CDR2 SVGAGI (reference sequence). V dropped 0 bases and J dropped 5 bases, with 11 bases sitting between them. The CDR3 reads CASSYSGALDEQYV. In nucleotides, the CDR3 is TGTGCCAGCAGTTACTCGGGGGCTCTGGACGAGCAGTACGTC.

The V gene is TRBV4-1, the J gene TRBJ1-3, with D perhaps matching TRBD1 (5 bases). V was pared by 1 base and J by 8 bases, with 9 bases between. The CDR3 is 13 residues long. In germline, CDR1 is MGHRA, CDR2 YSYEKL. The CDR3 DNA follows: TGCGCCAGCAGCCAAGGTCGAGGGGACACCATATATTTT. Encoded protein: CASSQGRGDTIYF.

This clone was seen once. The genes are TRBV6-1 and TRBJ2-5; 7 nucleotides line up with TRBD1. V shed 4 bases, J shed 5 bases, and the junction held 4 bases outside the gene matches. This CDR3 contains 13 residues. Germline-derived CDR1 and CDR2 are MNHNS and SASEGT. This chain's CDR3 is CASSVNRGETQYF. For the CDR3, the DNA is TGTGCCAGCAGTGTCAACAGGGGTGAGACCCAGTACTTC.

The table lists this clone with a few counts. J is TRBJ1-2 and V is TRBV19; 7 bases are a match to TRBD1. Looked up from germline, CDR1 is LNHDA and CDR2 is SQIVND (reference sequence). The J segment lost 2 bases and the V segment lost 1 base, leaving 1 base of the junction unmatched. There are 14 residues in the CDR3. In DNA, the CDR3 is TGTGCCAGTAGTATAGCACAGGGGAACTATGGCTACACCTTC. It codes for CASSIAQGNYGYTF.